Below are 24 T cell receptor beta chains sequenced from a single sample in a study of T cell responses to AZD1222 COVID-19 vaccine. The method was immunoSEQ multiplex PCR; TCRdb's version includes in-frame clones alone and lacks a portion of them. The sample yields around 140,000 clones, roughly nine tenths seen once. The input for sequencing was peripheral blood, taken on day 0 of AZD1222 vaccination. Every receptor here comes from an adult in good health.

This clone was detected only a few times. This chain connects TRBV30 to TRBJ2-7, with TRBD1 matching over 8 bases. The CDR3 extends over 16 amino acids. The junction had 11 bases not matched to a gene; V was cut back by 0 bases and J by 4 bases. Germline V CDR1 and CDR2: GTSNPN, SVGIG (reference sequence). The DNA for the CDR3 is TGTGCCTGGAGTGTACTGGCAGGGGGCGTTAGATACGAGCAGTACTTC. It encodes CAWSVLAGGVRYEQYF.

The CDR3 protein is CATTGAGSRNQPQHF. The CDR3 coding sequence is TGTGCCACTACGGGGGCGGGGTCGCGCAATCAGCCCCAGCATTTT. The chain couples TRBV15 to TRBJ1-5; TRBD1 might be the D (6 bases). V was pared by 9 bases and J by 2 bases, with 17 bases between. The germline CDR1 and CDR2 sequences are LNHNV and YYDKDF (reference sequence). The CDR3 covers 15 residues.

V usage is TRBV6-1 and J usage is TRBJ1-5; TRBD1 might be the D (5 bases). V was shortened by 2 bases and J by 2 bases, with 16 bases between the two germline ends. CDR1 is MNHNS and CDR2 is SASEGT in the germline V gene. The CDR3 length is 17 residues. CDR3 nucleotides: TGTGCCAGCAGTGAAATTGACTGGGAGGGACGCAATCAGCCCCAGCATTTT. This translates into CASSEIDWEGRNQPQHF.

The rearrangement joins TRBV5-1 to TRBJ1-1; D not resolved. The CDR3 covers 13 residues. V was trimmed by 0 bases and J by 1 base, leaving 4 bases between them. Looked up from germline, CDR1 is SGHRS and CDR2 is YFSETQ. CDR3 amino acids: CASSLGENTEAFF. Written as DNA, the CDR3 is TGCGCCAGCAGCTTGGGGGAGAACACTGAAGCTTTCTTT.

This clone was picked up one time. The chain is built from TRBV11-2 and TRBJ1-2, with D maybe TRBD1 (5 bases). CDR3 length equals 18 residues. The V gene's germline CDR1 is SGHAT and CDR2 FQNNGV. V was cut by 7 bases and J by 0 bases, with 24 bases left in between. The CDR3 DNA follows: TGTGCCAGCACCAAGTCCGGGACGCAATACCTTACTAACTATGGCTACACCTTC. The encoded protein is CASTKSGTQYLTNYGYTF.

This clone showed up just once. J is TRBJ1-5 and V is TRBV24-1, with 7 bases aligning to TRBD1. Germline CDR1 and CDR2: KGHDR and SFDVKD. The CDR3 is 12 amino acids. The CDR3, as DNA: TGTGGCACAACTCAGGGGGATCAGCCCCAGCATTTT. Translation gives CGTTQGDQPQHF.

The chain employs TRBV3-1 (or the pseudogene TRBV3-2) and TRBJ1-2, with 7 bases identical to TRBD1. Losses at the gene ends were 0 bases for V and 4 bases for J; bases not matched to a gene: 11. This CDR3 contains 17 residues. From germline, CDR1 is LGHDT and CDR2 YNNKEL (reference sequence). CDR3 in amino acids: CASSQDSTGVGSYGYTF. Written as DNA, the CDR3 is TGTGCCAGCAGCCAAGACAGTACAGGGGTGGGATCCTATGGCTACACCTTC.

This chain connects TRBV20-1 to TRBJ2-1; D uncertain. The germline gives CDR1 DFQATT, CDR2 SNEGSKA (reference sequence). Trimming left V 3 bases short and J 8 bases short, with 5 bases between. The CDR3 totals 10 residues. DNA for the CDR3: TGCAGTGCTAGTGACCATGAGCAGTTCTTC. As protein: CSASDHEQFF.

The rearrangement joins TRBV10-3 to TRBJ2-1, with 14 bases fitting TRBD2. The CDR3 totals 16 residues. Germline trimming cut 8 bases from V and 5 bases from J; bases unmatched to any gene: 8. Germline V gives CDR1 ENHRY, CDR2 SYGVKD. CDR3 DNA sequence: TGTGCCATCCGAGAAGGACTAGCGGGGGGAAACAATGAGCAGTTCTTC. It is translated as CAIREGLAGGNNEQFF.

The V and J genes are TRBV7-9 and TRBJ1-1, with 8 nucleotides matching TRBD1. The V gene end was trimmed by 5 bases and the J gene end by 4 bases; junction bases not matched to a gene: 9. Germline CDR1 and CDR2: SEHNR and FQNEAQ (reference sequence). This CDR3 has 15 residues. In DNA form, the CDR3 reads TGTGCCAGCAGCCCACTGACAGGGGTGCCCACTGAAGCTTTCTTT. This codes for CASSPLTGVPTEAFF.

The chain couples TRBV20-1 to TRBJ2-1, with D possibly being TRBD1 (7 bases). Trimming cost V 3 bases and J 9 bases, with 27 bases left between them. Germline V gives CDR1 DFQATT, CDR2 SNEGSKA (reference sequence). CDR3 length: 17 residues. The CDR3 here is CSASFGVPGGTRGEQFF. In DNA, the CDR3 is TGCAGTGCTAGTTTCGGCGTTCCAGGGGGGACACGGGGTGAGCAGTTCTTC.

DNA of the CDR3: TGCGCCAGCAGCCACACGACTCCGACGGGCGAAGCTTTCTTT. Protein sequence: CASSHTTPTGEAFF. The chain has TRBV4-1 and TRBJ1-1; no definite D call. The CDR3 sequence is 14 residues long. Germline CDR1 MGHRA, CDR2 YSYEKL. Trimming cost V 3 bases and J 8 bases, with 16 bases left between them.

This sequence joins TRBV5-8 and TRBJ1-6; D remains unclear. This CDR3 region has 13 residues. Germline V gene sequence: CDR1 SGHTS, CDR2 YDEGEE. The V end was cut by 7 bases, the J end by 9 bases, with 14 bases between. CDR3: CASRYLFGSPLHF. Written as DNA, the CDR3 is TGTGCCAGCCGATACCTCTTTGGTTCACCCCTCCACTTT.

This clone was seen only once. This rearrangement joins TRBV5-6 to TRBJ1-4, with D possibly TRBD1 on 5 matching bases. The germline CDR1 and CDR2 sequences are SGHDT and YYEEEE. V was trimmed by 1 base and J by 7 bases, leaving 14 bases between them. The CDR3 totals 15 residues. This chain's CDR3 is CASSLRGAGGEKLFF. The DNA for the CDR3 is TGTGCCAGCAGCTTGAGGGGCGCGGGGGGTGAAAAACTGTTTTTT.

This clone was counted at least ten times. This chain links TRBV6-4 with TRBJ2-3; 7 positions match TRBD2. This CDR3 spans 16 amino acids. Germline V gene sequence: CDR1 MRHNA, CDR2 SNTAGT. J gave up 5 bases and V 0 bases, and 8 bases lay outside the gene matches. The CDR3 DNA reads TGTGCCAGCAGTGACTCGGCCAGCGGGGATGTAGATACGCAGTATTTT. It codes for CASSDSASGDVDTQYF.

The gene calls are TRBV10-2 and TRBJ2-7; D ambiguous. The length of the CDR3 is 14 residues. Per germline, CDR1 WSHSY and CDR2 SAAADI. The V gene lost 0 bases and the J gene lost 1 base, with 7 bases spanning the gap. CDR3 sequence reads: CASSESSPSYEQYF. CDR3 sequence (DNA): TGCGCCAGCAGTGAGTCCAGCCCATCCTACGAGCAGTACTTC.

CDR3 in amino acids: CASGRGANTGELFF. The DNA of the CDR3 is TGTGCCAGCGGGCGGGGAGCGAACACCGGGGAGCTGTTTTTT. This sequence joins TRBV6-5 and TRBJ2-2, with D tentatively TRBD2 (6 bases). Trimming removed 8 bases at V and 0 bases at J, with 10 bases between. Germline loops: CDR1 MNHEY, CDR2 SVGAGI. The CDR3 extends over 14 amino acids.

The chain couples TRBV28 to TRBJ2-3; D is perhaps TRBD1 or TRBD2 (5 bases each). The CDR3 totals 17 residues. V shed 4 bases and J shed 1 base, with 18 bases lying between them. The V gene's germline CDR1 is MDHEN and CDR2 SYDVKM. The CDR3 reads CASSSRDLKWGTDTQYF. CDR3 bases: TGTGCCAGCAGTTCCCGGGACCTTAAATGGGGCACAGATACGCAGTATTTT.

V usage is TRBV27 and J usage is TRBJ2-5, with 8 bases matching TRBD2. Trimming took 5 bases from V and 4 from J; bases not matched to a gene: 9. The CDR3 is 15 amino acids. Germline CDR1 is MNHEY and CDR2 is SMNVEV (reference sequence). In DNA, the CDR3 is TGTGCCAGCAGTCCCCGGGGGGGCCGCTCAGAGACCCAGTACTTC. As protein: CASSPRGGRSETQYF.

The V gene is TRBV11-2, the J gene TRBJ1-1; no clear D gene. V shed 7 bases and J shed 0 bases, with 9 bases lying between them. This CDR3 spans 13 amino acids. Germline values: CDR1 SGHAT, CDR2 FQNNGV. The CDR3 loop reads CASTSGMNTEAFF. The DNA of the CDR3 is TGTGCCAGCACGAGTGGAATGAACACTGAAGCTTTCTTT.

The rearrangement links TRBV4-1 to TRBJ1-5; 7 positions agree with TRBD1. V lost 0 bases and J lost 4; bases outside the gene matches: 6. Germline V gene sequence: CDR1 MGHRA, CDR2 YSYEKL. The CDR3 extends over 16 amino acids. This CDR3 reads CASSQDIGGFNQPQHF. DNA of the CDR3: TGCGCCAGCAGCCAAGATATAGGGGGCTTTAATCAGCCCCAGCATTTT.

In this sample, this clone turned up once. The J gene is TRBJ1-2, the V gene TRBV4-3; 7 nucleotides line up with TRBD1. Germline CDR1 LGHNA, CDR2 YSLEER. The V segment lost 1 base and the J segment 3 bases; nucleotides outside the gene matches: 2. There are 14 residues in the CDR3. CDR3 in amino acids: CASSQGDRDYGYTF. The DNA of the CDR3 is TGCGCCAGCAGCCAAGGAGACAGGGACTATGGCTACACCTTC.

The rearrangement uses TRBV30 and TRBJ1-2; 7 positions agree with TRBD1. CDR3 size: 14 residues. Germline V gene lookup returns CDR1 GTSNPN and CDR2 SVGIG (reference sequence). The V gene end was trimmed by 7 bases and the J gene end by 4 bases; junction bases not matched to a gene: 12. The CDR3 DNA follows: TGTGCCTTCCTAACGACAGGGCTGAGCTATGGCTACACCTTC. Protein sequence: CAFLTTGLSYGYTF.

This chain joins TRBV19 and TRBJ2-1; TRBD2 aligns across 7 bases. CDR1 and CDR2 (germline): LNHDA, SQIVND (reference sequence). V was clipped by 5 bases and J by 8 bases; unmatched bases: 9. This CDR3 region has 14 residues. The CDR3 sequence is CASSSRTRWDEQFF. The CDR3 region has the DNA TGTGCCAGTAGTTCGCGGACTAGATGGGATGAGCAGTTCTTC.